This passage covers 4 T cell receptor beta chains from one sample sequenced in a study of spatial heterogeneity in lung cancer. TCRdb used MiXCR to reprocess the 5' RACE reads, holding one entry per CDR3 protein. The sample carries around 10,000 distinct CDR3 sequences, roughly 22% recorded once. The time point denotes: blood at routine non-recurrence follow-up after resection. The sequenced sample was PBMCs, obtained at follow-up. The source is a male donor with early-stage non-small cell lung cancer.

V is TRBV11-3 and J is TRBJ2-2; D is unresolved. The CDR3 totals 14 residues. Trimming pared 0 bases from V and 5 bases from J, leaving 7 bases between. Germline V gene sequence: CDR1 SGHNT, CDR2 YENEEA. The CDR3 loop reads CASSLEAGTGELFF. DNA of the CDR3: TGTGCCAGCAGCTTAGAGGCCGGGACCGGGGAGCTGTTTTTT.

Relative to its sample, this clonotype is medium-sized (0.01 to 0.1%). Written as DNA, the CDR3 is TGTGCCACCAGCAGCACCCTGGCGGGGTCATCCTACGAGCAGTACTTC. Its protein product is CATSSTLAGSSYEQYF. This chain uses TRBV15 with TRBJ2-7; TRBD2 might be the D (6 bases). Germline V CDR1 and CDR2: LNHNV, YYDKDF (reference sequence). The CDR3 is made up of 16 amino acids. Deletions cut 3 bases from V and 1 base from J, with 16 bases between.

In its sample, this clonotype is medium-sized. The chain uses TRBV24-1 and TRBJ2-1; 13 bases are shared with TRBD2. Looked up from germline, CDR1 is KGHDR and CDR2 is SFDVKD. V gave up 5 bases and J gave up 5 bases; unmatched junction bases: 5. This CDR3 is built from 16 residues. CDR3 DNA sequence: TGTGCCACCAGTGGGTTCGGGACTAGCGGGAACAATGAGCAGTTCTTC. It encodes CATSGFGTSGNNEQFF.

This clonotype was counted many times. The V call is TRBV9, the J call TRBJ2-3; no clear D gene. V lost 2 bases and J 2 bases, leaving 6 bases between the germline ends. The CDR3 has 13 amino acids. Germline CDR1 is SGDLS and CDR2 is YYNGEE. Written as DNA, the CDR3 is TGTGCCAGCAGCGTCGTCGACACAGATACGCAGTATTTT. As protein: CASSVVDTDTQYF.